This T cell receptor (beta chain) was sequenced for a study of regulatory T cells in long-lasting Graves disease. Time point given: newly diagnosed GD, antithyroid drugs for less than 3 months. RNA isolated from PBMCs was used to make the TCR library. EDTA tubes collected 7.5 to 9.5 milliliters of peripheral blood. This clonotype showed up many times. Arm-PCR of CDR3 regions and iRepertoire HTBI primers were the basis on which TCR beta libraries were built. MiXCR was run by TCRdb on the multiplex PCR reads, yielding one entry per CDR3 protein. The table lists fewer than 550,000 distinct CDR3 sequences, about 16% of them singletons. Trimming left V 10 bases short and J 5 bases short, with 9 bases between. From germline, CDR1 is SNHLY and CDR2 FYNNEI. The CDR3 covers 11 residues. These data are also associated with another study on T cells in Graves' hyperthyroidism and ophthalmopathy. From that paper: First-round RT-PCR with HTBI primers amplified the TCR CDR3 region.

V usage is TRBV2 and J usage is TRBJ2-1; D call uncertain. The clonotype comes from a woman aged 35 to 60 with Graves disease. The starting material was peripheral blood mononuclear cells (PBMCs), obtained at new diagnosis, from a patient treated with antithyroid drugs. The DNA of the CDR3 is TGTGCCATAGGGTTCAACAATGAGCAGTTCTTC. It is translated as CAIGFNNEQFF. Full variable domain (rest looked up from reference TRBV2 and TRBJ2-1): EPEVTQTPSHQVTQMGQEVILRCVPISNHLYFYWYRQILGQKVEFLVSFYNNEISEKSEIFDDQFSVERPDGSNFTLKIRSTKLEDSAMYFCAIGFNNEQFFGPGTRLTVL.